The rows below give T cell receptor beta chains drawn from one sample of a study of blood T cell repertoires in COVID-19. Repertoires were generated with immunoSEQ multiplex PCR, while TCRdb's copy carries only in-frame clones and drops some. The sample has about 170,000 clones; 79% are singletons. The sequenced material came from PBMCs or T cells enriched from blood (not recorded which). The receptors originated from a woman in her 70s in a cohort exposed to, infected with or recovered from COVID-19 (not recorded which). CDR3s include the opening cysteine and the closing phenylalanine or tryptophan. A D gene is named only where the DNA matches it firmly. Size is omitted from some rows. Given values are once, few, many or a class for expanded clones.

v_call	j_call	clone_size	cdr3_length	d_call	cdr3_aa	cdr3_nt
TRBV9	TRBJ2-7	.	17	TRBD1	CASSPSRGPPWSYEQYF	TGTGCCAGCAGCCCGAGCAGGGGGCCTCCCTGGTCATACGAGCAGTACTTC
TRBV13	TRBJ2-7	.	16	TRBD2	CASSFSGLAGGFEQYF	TGTGCCAGCAGCTTCTCGGGACTAGCGGGAGGTTTTGAGCAGTACTTC
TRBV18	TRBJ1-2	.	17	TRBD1	CASSPSRTGANSYGYTF	TGTGCCAGCTCACCTTCTCGGACAGGGGCGAACTCCTATGGCTACACCTTC
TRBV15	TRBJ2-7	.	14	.	CATSSGTYSYEQYF	TGTGCCACCAGCTCCGGGACTTACTCCTACGAGCAGTACTTC
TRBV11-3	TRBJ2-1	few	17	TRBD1	CASSKRPDRGTNNEQFF	TGTGCCAGCAGCAAACGGCCCGACAGGGGAACGAACAATGAGCAGTTCTTC
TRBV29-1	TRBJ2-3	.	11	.	CSVSGEDTQYF	TGCAGCGTTTCGGGAGAAGATACGCAGTATTTT
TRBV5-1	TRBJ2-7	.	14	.	CASSLGERAYEQYF	TGCGCCAGCAGCTTGGGAGAAAGAGCCTACGAGCAGTACTTC
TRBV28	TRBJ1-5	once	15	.	CASSRPGYSNQPQHF	TGTGCCAGCAGCCGCCCGGGTTATAGCAATCAGCCCCAGCATTTT
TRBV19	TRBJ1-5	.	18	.	CASSIPGTWRKGNQPQHF	TGTGCCAGTAGTATACCCGGGACATGGAGGAAGGGCAATCAGCCCCAGCATTTT
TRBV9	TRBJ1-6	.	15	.	CASSGDYLRNSPLHF	TGTGCCAGCAGTGGAGACTACTTAAGAAATTCACCCCTCCACTTT
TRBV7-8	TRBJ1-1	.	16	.	CASSLARVEMNTEAFF	TGTGCCAGCAGCTTAGCGCGGGTGGAAATGAACACTGAAGCTTTCTTT
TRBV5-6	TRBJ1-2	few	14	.	CASSLAVGSYGYTF	TGTGCCAGCAGCTTGGCGGTAGGGAGCTATGGCTACACCTTC
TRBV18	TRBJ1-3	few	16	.	CASSQAGYPSGNTIYF	TGTGCCAGCTCACAGGCGGGGTACCCCTCTGGAAACACCATATATTTT
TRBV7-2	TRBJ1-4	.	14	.	CASSRDIGNEKLFF	TGTGCCAGCAGCCGGGACATCGGAAATGAAAAACTGTTTTTT
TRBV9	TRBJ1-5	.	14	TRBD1	CASSVTGGNQPQHF	TGTGCCAGCAGCGTAACAGGGGGCAATCAGCCCCAGCATTTT
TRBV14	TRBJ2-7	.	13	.	CASSPPGAYEQYF	TGTGCCAGCAGCCCACCGGGGGCCTACGAGCAGTACTTC
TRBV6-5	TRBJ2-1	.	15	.	CASSQSSAAWGDQVF	TGTGCCAGCAGTCAGAGCAGCGCGGCTTGGGGGGACCAGGTCTTC
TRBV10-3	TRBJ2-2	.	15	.	CAIRRQEPTNGELFF	TGTGCCATACGACGACAGGAGCCTACGAACGGGGAGCTGTTTTTT
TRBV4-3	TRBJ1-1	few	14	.	CASSQDPRETEAFF	TGCGCCAGCAGCCAAGATCCCCGGGAAACTGAAGCTTTCTTT
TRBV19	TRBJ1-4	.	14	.	CASSMRQGSEKLFF	TGTGCCAGTAGTATGCGGCAGGGAAGTGAAAAACTGTTTTTT
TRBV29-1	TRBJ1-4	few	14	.	CSVTEPATNEKLFF	TGCAGCGTCACTGAACCGGCAACTAATGAAAAACTGTTTTTT
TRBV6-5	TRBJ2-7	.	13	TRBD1	CASRKGQGYEQYF	TGTGCCAGCAGGAAGGGACAGGGCTACGAGCAGTACTTC
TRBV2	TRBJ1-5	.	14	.	CASRAGLSNQPQHF	TGTGCCAGCAGGGCAGGGCTTAGCAATCAGCCCCAGCATTTT
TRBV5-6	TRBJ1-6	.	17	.	CASSLGGLGTRDSPLHF	TGTGCCAGCAGCTTGGGCGGCCTCGGGACTCGGGATTCACCCCTCCACTTT
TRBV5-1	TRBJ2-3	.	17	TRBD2	CASRGGLALTSTDTQYF	TGCGCCAGCAGGGGGGGACTAGCGTTAACAAGCACAGATACGCAGTATTTT
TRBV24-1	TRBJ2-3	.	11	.	CATASTDTQYF	TGTGCCACCGCGAGCACAGATACGCAGTATTTT
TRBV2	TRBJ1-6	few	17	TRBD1	CASSPQLGTGAQSPLHF	TGTGCCAGCAGTCCTCAACTTGGGACAGGGGCTCAGTCACCCCTCCACTTT
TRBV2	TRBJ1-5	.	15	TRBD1	CASRLDRGEGQPQHF	TGTGCCAGCAGATTGGACAGGGGTGAAGGTCAGCCCCAGCATTTT
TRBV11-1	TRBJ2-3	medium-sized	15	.	CASGGSAYSTDTQYF	TGTGCCAGCGGAGGTTCAGCCTACAGCACAGATACGCAGTATTTT
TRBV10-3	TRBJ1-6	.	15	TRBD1	CAIRDGQAYNSPLHF	TGTGCCATCAGGGATGGACAGGCCTATAATTCACCCCTCCACTTT
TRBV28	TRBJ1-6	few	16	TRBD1	CASSLYRGLGNSPLHF	TGTGCCAGCAGTTTGTACAGGGGGCTAGGGAATTCACCCCTCCACTTT
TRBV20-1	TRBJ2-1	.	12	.	CSASKLLHEQFF	TGCAGTGCTAGTAAACTACTCCATGAGCAGTTCTTC
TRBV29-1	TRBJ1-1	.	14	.	CSAMGHAKSTEAFF	TGCAGCGCTATGGGACACGCCAAGAGCACTGAAGCTTTCTTT
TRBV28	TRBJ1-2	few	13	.	CASIGDTFYGYTF	TGTGCCAGCATAGGGGACACCTTCTATGGCTACACCTTC
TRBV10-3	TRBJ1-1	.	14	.	CATLPQGIDTEAFF	TGTGCCACCCTTCCTCAGGGAATAGACACTGAAGCTTTCTTT
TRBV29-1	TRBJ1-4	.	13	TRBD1	CSVRTGGYEKLFF	TGCAGCGTTAGGACAGGGGGCTATGAAAAACTGTTTTTT
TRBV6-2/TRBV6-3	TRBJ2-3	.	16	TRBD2	CASSYFAGDLTDTQYF	TGTGCCAGCAGTTACTTTGCGGGAGACCTCACAGATACGCAGTATTTT
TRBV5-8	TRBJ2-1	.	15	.	CASSLGQTRHNEQFF	TGTGCCAGCAGCTTGGGGCAAACTAGACACAATGAGCAGTTCTTC
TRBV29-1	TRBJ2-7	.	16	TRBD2	CSVSGTSGLRSYEQYF	TGCAGCGTTTCCGGGACTAGCGGCCTGCGCTCCTACGAGCAGTACTTC
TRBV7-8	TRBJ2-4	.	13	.	CASSLGPKNIQYF	TGTGCCAGCAGCTTAGGTCCGAAAAACATTCAGTACTTC
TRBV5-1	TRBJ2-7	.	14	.	CASSLSTDEIKQYF	TGCGCCAGCAGCTTGTCGACAGACGAGATTAAGCAGTACTTC
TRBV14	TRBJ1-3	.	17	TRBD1	CASSQGQGANTGNTIYF	TGTGCCAGCAGCCAAGGACAGGGGGCTAATACTGGAAACACCATATATTTT